These 21 T cell receptor beta chains were all obtained from the same sample, sequenced in a study of blood T cell repertoires in COVID-19. The table came from immunoSEQ multiplex PCR; TCRdb's copy has only in-frame clones and leaves some out. This repertoire shows 150,000 to 200,000 clones, 70% to 90% found once; its top ten account for approximately 2%. What was sequenced was peripheral blood. The receptor source for this set is a man aged 18 to 29 who had recovered from COVID-19.

The rearrangement joins TRBV4-3 to TRBJ2-6; the match to TRBD2 covers 7 bases. Unmatched junction bases numbered 4, after V lost 0 bases and J lost 2 bases. Per the germline V gene, CDR1 is LGHNA and CDR2 is YSLEER. CDR3 length: 17 amino acids. CDR3 nucleotide sequence: TGCGCCAGCAGCCAAGAAGGGCTAGCGGCTGGGGCCAACGTCCTGACTTTC. The encoded protein is CASSQEGLAAGANVLTF.

This chain uses TRBV7-9 with TRBJ1-2, with D possibly matching TRBD1 (5 bases). The germline V and J ends were trimmed by 7 bases and 7 bases, with 19 bases remaining between them. The germline gives CDR1 SEHNR, CDR2 FQNEAQ (reference sequence). The CDR3 has 14 amino acids. The CDR3 loop is CASTDADTATGYTF. The CDR3 coding sequence is TGTGCCAGCACCGACGCGGACACGGCGACTGGCTACACCTTC.

The V and J genes are TRBV27 and TRBJ2-1; a weak D match, TRBD1 (6 bases). Trimming removed 6 bases at V and 6 bases at J, with 12 bases between. CDR3 length: 13 residues. CDR1 and CDR2 (germline): MNHEY, SMNVEV (reference sequence). The chain's CDR3 is CASRGTPANEQFF. The CDR3, as DNA: TGTGCCAGCAGGGGGACACCGGCCAATGAGCAGTTCTTC.

The CDR3 reads CASSQWSGSIADTQYF. The CDR3 coding sequence is TGCGCCAGCAGCCAGTGGAGCGGGAGCATCGCAGATACGCAGTATTTT. J is TRBJ2-3 and V is TRBV4-3; 8 nucleotides align to TRBD2. Germline V CDR1 and CDR2: LGHNA, YSLEER. V dropped 3 bases and J dropped 4; count of bases not matched to a gene: 9. The CDR3 has 16 residues.

A few counts support this clone. The chain is built from TRBV9 and TRBJ2-2, with 9 positions matching TRBD1. CDR1 and CDR2 from the germline V gene are SGDLS and YYNGEE. CDR3 length equals 15 residues. Germline trimming cut 3 bases from V and 4 bases from J; bases unmatched to any gene: 4. CDR3 DNA: TGTGCCAGCAGCGGGGACAGGGTTACCACCGGGGAGCTGTTTTTT. Its protein is CASSGDRVTTGELFF.

V is TRBV28 and J is TRBJ1-6, with 9 nucleotides matching TRBD1. The junction had 12 bases not matched to a gene; V was cut back by 6 bases and J by 9 bases. CDR1 is MDHEN and CDR2 is SYDVKM in the germline V gene. The CDR3 runs 16 residues. The CDR3, as DNA: TGTGCCAGCAGACCCGGGACAGGGAACGGGGTTTCACCCCTCCACTTT. It yields the protein CASRPGTGNGVSPLHF. Full variable domain (rest looked up from reference TRBV28 and TRBJ1-6): DVKVTQSSRYLVKRTGEKVFLECVQDMDHENMFWYRQDPGLGLRLIYFSYDVKMKEKGDIPEGYSVSREKKERFSLILESASTNQTSMYLCASRPGTGNGVSPLHFGNGTRLTVT.

The V call is TRBV11-2, the J call TRBJ2-7; D may be TRBD1 (5 bases). Germline CDR1 and CDR2: SGHAT and FQNNGV. This CDR3 has 14 residues. V shed 6 bases and J shed 0 bases, with 12 bases lying between them. CDR3 loop: CASSTTVPSYEQYF. As DNA, the CDR3 is TGTGCCAGCAGTACGACAGTACCCTCCTACGAGCAGTACTTC.

Here the CDR3 DNA reads TGTGCCAGCAGCTCGACCGGGACTAGCGGGGCCGTTTACAATGAGCAGTTCTTC. Encoded protein: CASSSTGTSGAVYNEQFF. The V call is TRBV7-9, the J call TRBJ2-1, with TRBD2 identical over 13 bases. Germline CDR1 SEHNR, CDR2 FQNEAQ (reference sequence). There are 18 residues in the CDR3. V dropped 4 bases and J dropped 4; count of bases not matched to a gene: 10. Full variable domain (outside the CDR3, taken from reference TRBV7-9 and TRBJ2-1): DTGVSQNPRHKITKRGQNVTFRCDPISEHNRLYWYRQTLGQGPEFLTYFQNEAQLEKSRLLSDRFSAERPKGSFSTLEIQRTEQGDSAMYLCASSSTGTSGAVYNEQFFGPGTRLTVL.

V gene TRBV5-6 combines with J gene TRBJ1-5; perhaps TRBD1 as D (6 bases). Germline CDR1 and CDR2: SGHDT and YYEEEE. V shed 2 bases and J shed 0 bases, with 9 bases lying between them. The CDR3 contains 15 residues. The CDR3: CASSLGQFSNQPQHF. The CDR3 nucleotides are TGTGCCAGCAGCTTAGGACAGTTTAGCAATCAGCCCCAGCATTTT.

The chain recombines TRBV19 with TRBJ2-7, with a tentative D call TRBD1 (6 bases). This CDR3 has 13 residues. V was shortened by 10 bases and J by 4 bases, with 17 bases between the two germline ends. Germline V CDR1 and CDR2: LNHDA, SQIVND (reference sequence). The CDR3 DNA reads as TGTGCCACCGGACAGAGGGGGAATTACGAGCAGTACTTC. Its translation: CATGQRGNYEQYF. Full variable domain (remainder filled in from reference TRBV19 and TRBJ2-7): DGGITQSPKYLFRKEGQNVTLSCEQNLNHDAMYWYRQDPGQGLRLIYYSQIVNDFQKGDIAEGYSVSREKKESFPLTVTSAQKNPTAFYLCATGQRGNYEQYFGPGTRLTVT.

CDR3 bases: TGTGCCAGCAGTTTAAACGGGAGGGGGGTTGATGAGCAGTTCTTC. As protein: CASSLNGRGVDEQFF. The gene calls are TRBV27 and TRBJ2-1; 8 bases are shared with TRBD2. The CDR3 runs to 15 residues. Looked up from germline, CDR1 is MNHEY and CDR2 is SMNVEV (reference sequence). J lost 8 bases, V lost 2 bases, and 8 bases had no gene match.

The sample holds one count of this clone. The V and J genes are TRBV9 and TRBJ2-7; a possible D gene is TRBD1 (6 bases). The CDR3 spans 13 residues. V was clipped by 2 bases and J by 5 bases, with 11 bases between them. Germline V gene data show CDR1 as SGDLS and CDR2 as YYNGEE. This CDR3 is CASSVGTFDEQYF. The CDR3 nucleotides are TGTGCCAGCAGCGTCGGGACATTTGACGAGCAGTACTTC.

The chain is built from TRBV10-1 and TRBJ1-1; D unresolved. The CDR3 runs 11 residues. V lost 0 bases to trimming and J lost 10 bases, with 6 bases between them. The germline gives CDR1 WNHNN, CDR2 SYGVQD (reference sequence). CDR3 coding DNA: TGCGCCAGCAGTGAGTCCTACGGAGCTTTCTTT. It yields the protein CASSESYGAFF.

This clone was picked up one time. V and J are TRBV15 and TRBJ2-3; 7 bases are a match to TRBD2. The V and J ends lost 0 bases and 6 bases, in that order; junction bases with no gene match: 3. Germline V lookup: CDR1 LNHNV, CDR2 YYDKDF (reference sequence). The CDR3 contains 14 residues. The CDR3 nucleotides are TGTGCCACCAGCAGAGACTGGGGAGGGGATACGCAGTATTTT. This encodes CATSRDWGGDTQYF.

The J gene is TRBJ1-4, the V gene TRBV10-3; maybe TRBD1 (5 bases). CDR3 length: 13 residues. CDR1 ENHRY and CDR2 SYGVKD come from the germline V gene. V was cut by 6 bases and J by 4 bases, with 9 bases left in between. The CDR3 DNA sequence: TGTGCCATCAGCGGCAGGGTTAATGAAAAACTGTTTTTT. Its translation is CAISGRVNEKLFF.

The J gene is TRBJ1-4, the V gene TRBV19; a possible D gene is TRBD1 (6 bases). The CDR3 sequence is 14 residues long. V lost 6 bases and J 8 bases, leaving 16 bases between the germline ends. The germline V gene encodes CDR1 LNHDA and CDR2 SQIVND (reference sequence). The CDR3 region is CASRQGRLKEKLFF. In DNA form, the CDR3 reads TGTGCCAGTAGACAGGGTCGACTCAAGGAAAAACTGTTTTTT.

This chain uses TRBV9 with TRBJ1-1; 10 nucleotides match TRBD1. Unmatched junction bases numbered 8, after V lost 4 bases and J lost 5 bases. The germline gives CDR1 SGDLS, CDR2 YYNGEE. The CDR3 has 15 residues. Written as DNA, the CDR3 is TGTGCCAGCAGCCCAACCGGGACAGGGGTGACTGAAGCTTTCTTT. Amino acid sequence: CASSPTGTGVTEAFF.

The chain carries TRBV7-2 and TRBJ2-5, with 13 nucleotides matching TRBD2. The CDR3 is 15 residues long. After removal of 5 bases from V and 3 bases from J, the junction contained 3 bases not matched to a gene. Germline values: CDR1 SGHTA, CDR2 FQGNSA. CDR3 DNA sequence: TGTGCCAGCAGCCAGACTAGCGGGGGGAAAGAGACCCAGTACTTC. It specifies CASSQTSGGKETQYF.

The chain recombines TRBV5-1 with TRBJ2-5, with 10 bases that match TRBD2. J lost 5 bases, V lost 3 bases, and 13 bases had no gene match. This CDR3 region has 17 residues. Per germline, CDR1 SGHRS and CDR2 YFSETQ. CDR3: CASSWGRTSGREETQYF. The DNA for the CDR3 is TGCGCCAGCAGCTGGGGACGGACTAGCGGAAGGGAGGAGACCCAGTACTTC.

The gene calls are TRBV4-1 and TRBJ2-2; 8 bases map to TRBD1. This CDR3 region has 15 residues. Germline assignment: CDR1 MGHRA and CDR2 YSYEKL. Germline trimming cut 0 bases from V and 8 bases from J; bases unmatched to any gene: 5. The CDR3 loop is CASSQDGTGKGELFF. The CDR3 coding sequence is TGCGCCAGCAGCCAAGACGGGACAGGCAAAGGGGAGCTGTTTTTT.

The chain employs TRBV28 and TRBJ2-7; 8 bases align to TRBD2. The CDR3 totals 16 residues. Germline CDR1 is MDHEN and CDR2 is SYDVKM. With V trimmed by 2 bases and J by 3 bases, 9 bases remained unmatched. The CDR3, as DNA: TGTGCCAGCAGTTTAGGTTTGCTAGCGGGTGACTACGAGCAGTACTTC. Protein product: CASSLGLLAGDYEQYF.